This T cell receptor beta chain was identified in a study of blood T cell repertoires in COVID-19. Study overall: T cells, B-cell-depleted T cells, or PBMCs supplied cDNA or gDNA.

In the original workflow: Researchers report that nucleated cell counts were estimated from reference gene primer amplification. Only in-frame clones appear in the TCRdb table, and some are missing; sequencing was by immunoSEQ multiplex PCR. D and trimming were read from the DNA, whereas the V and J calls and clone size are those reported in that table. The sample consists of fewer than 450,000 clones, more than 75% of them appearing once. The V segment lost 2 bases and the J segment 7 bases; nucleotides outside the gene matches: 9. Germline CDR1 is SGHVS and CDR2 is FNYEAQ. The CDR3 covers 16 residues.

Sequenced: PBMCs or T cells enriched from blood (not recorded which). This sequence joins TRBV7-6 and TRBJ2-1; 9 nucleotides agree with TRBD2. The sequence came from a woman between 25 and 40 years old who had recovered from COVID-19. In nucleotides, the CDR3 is TGTGCCAGCAGCTTAAGGCGGGGGGGCCAAGTTAATGAGCAGTTCTTC. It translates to CASSLRRGGQVNEQFF.